These 11 T cell receptor beta chains originate from one sample sequenced in a study of blood T cell dynamics during melanoma immunotherapy. Time point of the sample: week 3, after first cycle of checkpoint inhibitor. The data were produced by immunoSEQ multiplex PCR, yet TCRdb's version contains in-frame clones alone and is incomplete. The sample lists roughly 11,000 clones, approximately 89% occurring once. Sequences were derived from blood, sampled from a patient treated with checkpoint blockade. All receptors come from a human donor with melanoma.

The chain combines TRBV2 with TRBJ2-3; 9 nucleotides line up with TRBD2. The trim removed 5 bases at V and 6 bases at J, leaving 6 bases unmatched. Per germline, CDR1 SNHLY and CDR2 FYNNEI. The CDR3 has 14 amino acids. The chain's CDR3 is CASSPSSGTDTQYF. CDR3 DNA sequence: TGTGCCAGCAGTCCCTCTAGCGGGACCGATACGCAGTATTTT.

The chain uses TRBV18 and TRBJ1-3, with D unclear. Trimming left V 5 bases short and J 4 bases short, with 15 bases between. The CDR3 sequence is 15 residues long. Germline V gene data show CDR1 as KGHSH and CDR2 as LQKENI. CDR3 coding DNA: TGTGCCAGCTCAGGGTCAGGACTGTCAGGAAACACCATATATTTT. It is translated as CASSGSGLSGNTIYF.

The genes are TRBV19 and TRBJ2-4; 9 nucleotides align to TRBD1. The junction had 3 bases not matched to a gene; V was cut back by 5 bases and J by 4 bases. The germline V gene has CDR1 LNHDA and CDR2 SQIVND (reference sequence). This CDR3 is built from 14 residues. CDR3 loop: CASSYGTGKNIQYF. The CDR3 nucleotides read TGTGCCAGTAGTTACGGGACAGGGAAAAACATTCAGTACTTC. The full variable domain, rest sourced from reference TRBV19 and TRBJ2-4, is DGGITQSPKYLFRKEGQNVTLSCEQNLNHDAMYWYRQDPGQGLRLIYYSQIVNDFQKGDIAEGYSVSREKKESFPLTVTSAQKNPTAFYLCASSYGTGKNIQYFGAGTRLSVL.

The chain couples TRBV5-4 to TRBJ2-7; 8 nucleotides match TRBD2. Per the germline V gene, CDR1 is SGHNT and CDR2 is YYREEE (reference sequence). This CDR3 spans 16 amino acids. V shed 4 bases and J 0 bases; nucleotides not matched to a gene: 9. CDR3 protein: CASSSPLAGPSYEQYF. CDR3 DNA sequence: TGTGCCAGCAGCAGCCCTCTAGCGGGCCCCTCCTACGAGCAGTACTTC.

The genes are TRBV5-4 and TRBJ2-1; the D gene is possibly TRBD1 (6 bases). This CDR3 comprises 13 residues. CDR1 is SGHNT and CDR2 is YYREEE in the germline V gene (reference sequence). The V end lost 8 bases, the J end lost 6 bases, and 15 bases lay between the germline ends. CDR3 region: CASTDRLGNEQFF. In nucleotides, the CDR3 is TGTGCCAGTACCGACAGGCTTGGCAATGAGCAGTTCTTC.

The V gene is TRBV28, the J gene TRBJ2-5, with 16 bases lining up with TRBD2. J lost 5 bases, V lost 5 bases, and 8 bases had no gene match. The CDR3 spans 17 residues. The V gene's germline CDR1 is MDHEN and CDR2 SYDVKM. CDR3: CASSQGLAGGPGETQYF. For the CDR3, the DNA is TGTGCCAGCAGTCAGGGACTAGCGGGAGGGCCTGGGGAGACCCAGTACTTC.

This sequence joins TRBV28 and TRBJ1-5; tentatively, D is TRBD1 (5 bases). Germline loops: CDR1 MDHEN, CDR2 SYDVKM. The CDR3 sequence is 15 residues long. The V and J ends lost 5 bases and 1 base respectively, with 12 bases between them. CDR3 in DNA: TGTGCCAGCAGTCCACGGGGGGAGAGCAATCAGCCCCAGCATTTT. Protein: CASSPRGESNQPQHF. The entire variable domain, with the rest obtained from reference TRBV28 and TRBJ1-5, is as follows: DVKVTQSSRYLVKRTGEKVFLECVQDMDHENMFWYRQDPGLGLRLIYFSYDVKMKEKGDIPEGYSVSREKKERFSLILESASTNQTSMYLCASSPRGESNQPQHFGDGTRLSIL.

The chain links TRBV2 to TRBJ2-1; 10 bases are a match to TRBD2. The length of the CDR3 is 16 residues. Germline trimming cut 6 bases from V and 6 bases from J; bases unmatched to any gene: 11. Germline CDR1 is SNHLY and CDR2 is FYNNEI. CDR3 region: CASRRASGGALNEQFF. The CDR3 bases are TGTGCCAGCAGGAGAGCTAGCGGGGGCGCCCTCAATGAGCAGTTCTTC.

The chain uses TRBV5-1 and TRBJ2-7; possibly TRBD1 for D (5 bases). The CDR3 contains 13 residues. V lost 5 bases and J lost 0, with 9 bases in between. Germline-derived CDR1 and CDR2 are SGHRS and YFSETQ. CDR3 sequence reads: CASRDMISYEQYF. For the CDR3, the DNA is TGCGCCAGCAGGGACATGATCTCCTACGAGCAGTACTTC.

This clone has more than one count but fewer than ten. The rearrangement joins TRBV6-1 to TRBJ1-4, with D unclear. The CDR3 sequence is 16 residues long. The germline V gene encodes CDR1 MNHNS and CDR2 SASEGT. Trimming shortened V by 2 bases and J by 0 bases, and 10 bases separated the two germline ends. The CDR3: CASSELRGSTNEKLFF. DNA of the CDR3: TGTGCCAGCAGTGAATTGCGAGGGTCAACTAATGAAAAACTGTTTTTT.

V is TRBV6-6 and J is TRBJ2-5; TRBD2 matches 10 bases. The CDR3 is made up of 12 amino acids. In germline, CDR1 is MNHNY, CDR2 SVGAGI (reference sequence). Losses at the gene ends were 10 bases for V and 13 bases for J; bases not matched to a gene: 12. The DNA for the CDR3 is TGTGCCACCTGGGGGACTAGCGTGACCGGGTACTTC. Its translation is CATWGTSVTGYF.